This entry lists 5 T cell receptor beta chains sequenced from one sample in a study of post-analysis software for immune sequencing data. General study results and limits: There were several TRBV segments more frequent in patients than controls, and TRBV5-6, TRBV5-1 and TRBV20-1 were among them.

No cognate antigen is known for these TCRs. Incorporated into the TCR beta cDNA libraries were unique molecular identifiers, which served to reduce PCR and sequencing biases. TCRdb recomputed calls from the PCR reads with MiXCR, one row per CDR3 protein. The repertoire consists of 750,000 to 950,000 distinct CDR3 sequences, with around 50% occurring once and the leading ten covering about 4.5%. Sequenced material: blood. Receptors originate from a girl aged 10 to 17 with multiple sclerosis.

This clonotype turned up a few times. The V and J genes are TRBV29-1 and TRBJ2-1; 11 positions agree with TRBD1. The length of the CDR3 is 12 residues. Germline CDR1 reads SQVTM; CDR2 reads ANQGSEA. V lost 5 bases to trimming and J lost 12 bases; unmatched junction nucleotides: 6. In nucleotides, the CDR3 is TGCAGCGTTCAGGGACAGGGGGATTGGCAGTTCTTC. Encoded protein: CSVQGQGDWQFF.

The chain recombines TRBV20-1 with TRBJ2-7, with 9 bases fitting TRBD2. Trimming cost V 1 base and J 4 bases; bases outside gene matches: 20. Germline V CDR1 and CDR2: DFQATT, SNEGSKA (reference sequence). The CDR3 loop spans 19 amino acids. This CDR3 is CSARALYSGTSRMTYEQYF. CDR3 DNA sequence: TGCAGTGCTAGAGCGCTATATTCCGGGACTAGCCGAATGACTTACGAGCAGTACTTC.

A single count supports this clonotype. This chain uses TRBV5-1 with TRBJ2-1; D is possibly TRBD1 or TRBD2 (5 bases each). Germline CDR1 SGHRS, CDR2 YFSETQ. The CDR3 spans 17 residues. Trimming took 5 bases from V and 8 from J, leaving 26 bases between them. CDR3 nucleotide sequence: TGCGCCAGCAGTCCTTCCCCCGGGACCCTACGTTTTTATGAGCAGTTCTTC. As protein: CASSPSPGTLRFYEQFF.

The genes are TRBV5-1 and TRBJ2-5; no firm D call. The germline V gene has CDR1 SGHRS and CDR2 YFSETQ. The CDR3 covers 15 residues. V dropped 0 bases and J dropped 0 bases, with 9 bases sitting between them. CDR3 in amino acids: CASSLEAGNQETQYF. The CDR3 nucleotides read TGCGCCAGCAGCTTGGAGGCAGGCAACCAAGAGACCCAGTACTTC.

V gene TRBV3-1 combines with J gene TRBJ1-1; D might be TRBD1 (6 bases). The CDR3 runs 14 residues. The germline V and J ends were trimmed by 1 base and 1 base, with 7 bases remaining between them. From germline, CDR1 is LGHDT and CDR2 YNNKEL (reference sequence). The CDR3 loop is CASSQGQANTEAFF. The CDR3 coding sequence is TGTGCCAGCAGCCAAGGACAGGCGAACACTGAAGCTTTCTTT.